The next 32 T cell receptor beta chains were all read from a single sample in a study of T-cell reconstitution after alpha-beta-depleted transplantation in children (dated by TCRdb to about 2016). The treatment or condition label here, explained by the study, means: allogeneic hematopoietic cell transplantation with graft depleted of TCRalphabeta T cells and CD19 B cells. The method behind the library was PCR. The instrument given in TCRdb is Illumina HiSeq 2500. Molecular barcoding was employed in the preparation of TCR libraries, with unique molecular identifiers being used to normalize TCRbeta repertoire quantification. Using fastp at Q25 and MiXCR, TCRdb reprocessed the public reads and kept productive beta chains. Rows are combined by CDR3 protein, so each entry shows the most common genes and DNA. Here the sample has some 200,000 distinct CDR3 sequences; just under 6.5% occur a single time. The ten most abundant clones make up roughly 4.5% of the sample.

Here the sequenced sample was PBMCs, taken before TCRalphabeta/CD19-depleted stem cell transplant. Receptor source: a girl under three years old with combined immunodeficiency, due to receive a stem cell transplant.

In its sample, this clonotype was seen many times. This chain links TRBV27 with TRBJ2-5; TRBD2 might be the D (5 bases). Germline V gene sequence: CDR1 MNHEY, CDR2 SMNVEV (reference sequence). CDR3 length equals 16 residues. Trimming stripped 3 bases from V and 4 bases from J, with 18 bases between. The CDR3 DNA is TGTGCCAGCAGTTTGGGCTTCTCACCCGAGGGAGAGACCCAGTACTTC. Encoded protein: CASSLGFSPEGETQYF.

This clonotype showed up just a few times. The CDR3 spells CASSLVPGTSGQLLNNEQFF. CDR3 bases: TGTGCCAGCAGCTTAGTCCCGGGGACTAGCGGGCAACTCCTAAACAATGAGCAGTTCTTC. V gene TRBV11-2 combines with J gene TRBJ2-1; 12 bases fit TRBD2. Per the germline V gene, CDR1 is SGHAT and CDR2 is FQNNGV. There are 20 residues in the CDR3. J was trimmed by 5 bases and V by 1 base; bases with no gene match: 15.

This clonotype was recorded at least ten times. The CDR3 protein is CASSYSGQALNQPQHF. In DNA, the CDR3 is TGTGCCAGCAGTTACTCGGGGCAGGCCCTCAATCAGCCCCAGCATTTT. The V and J genes are TRBV6-2 or TRBV6-3 and TRBJ1-5; D is possibly TRBD1 (5 bases). The V gene lost 0 bases and the J gene lost 3 bases, with 12 bases spanning the gap. CDR1 is MNHEY and CDR2 is SVGEGT in the germline V gene. This CDR3 region has 16 residues.

This clonotype was seen many times. The J gene is TRBJ2-3, the V gene TRBV9; D is uncertain. The CDR3 has 12 residues. CDR1 and CDR2 from the germline V gene are SGDLS and YYNGEE. Trimming removed 3 bases at V and 2 bases at J, with 4 bases between. The CDR3, as DNA: TGTGCCAGCAGCGCCTACACAGATACGCAGTATTTT. Translated: CASSAYTDTQYF.

This clonotype was counted at least ten times. This chain uses TRBV28 with TRBJ2-1, with a possible D match to TRBD2 (6 bases). The ends were cut back, 4 bases at V and 7 bases at J, with 14 bases in the middle. There are 14 residues in the CDR3. Germline assignment: CDR1 MDHEN and CDR2 SYDVKM. CDR3: CASSYTFGGNEQFF. CDR3 DNA sequence: TGTGCCAGCAGTTACACGTTCGGGGGTAATGAGCAGTTCTTC.

There are many counts of this clonotype. V and J are TRBV7-9 and TRBJ2-4; D gene unclear. The CDR3 is 13 residues long. The V and J ends lost 8 bases and 0 bases respectively, with 8 bases between them. Germline lookup yields CDR1 SEHNR and CDR2 FQNEAQ (reference sequence). CDR3: CASAPIAKNIQYF. CDR3 sequence (DNA): TGTGCCAGCGCCCCAATAGCCAAAAACATTCAGTACTTC.

V gene TRBV5-1 combines with J gene TRBJ2-7; D not resolved. Trimming shortened V by 3 bases and J by 2 bases, and 18 bases separated the two germline ends. CDR1 and CDR2 (germline): SGHRS, YFSETQ. The CDR3 spans 16 residues. This chain's CDR3 is CASSWVPGPQTYEQYF. CDR3 DNA sequence: TGCGCCAGCAGCTGGGTACCGGGCCCCCAGACCTACGAGCAGTACTTC.

This clonotype was found a few times. V usage is TRBV9 and J usage is TRBJ2-1, with no clear D. The V end was cut by 0 bases, the J end by 8 bases, with 9 bases between. Per the germline V gene, CDR1 is SGDLS and CDR2 is YYNGEE. The CDR3 covers 13 residues. In nucleotides, the CDR3 is TGTGCCAGCAGCGTAGACGGCATCGATGAGCAGTTCTTC. This sequence encodes CASSVDGIDEQFF.

V is TRBV12-3 or TRBV12-4 and J is TRBJ1-1; TRBD1 matches at 7 bases. V lost 7 bases and J lost 5; bases outside the gene matches: 10. This CDR3 contains 14 residues. In DNA, the CDR3 is TGTGCCAGCAACTTTCCCGGGACAGATACTGAAGCTTTCTTT. Amino acids: CASNFPGTDTEAFF.

This clonotype has a count of ten or more. The chain joins TRBV7-8 to TRBJ2-3; no clear D. The CDR3 has 14 amino acids. Per germline, CDR1 SGHVS and CDR2 FQNEAQ. Trimming took off 5 bases at V and 3 bases at J, with 12 bases between the two ends. The CDR3 is CASSPETDTDTQYF. CDR3 nucleotide sequence: TGTGCCAGCAGCCCCGAGACGGATACAGATACGCAGTATTTT.

At least ten counts were recorded for this clonotype. The V and J genes are TRBV15 and TRBJ2-7, with D perhaps matching TRBD2 (5 bases). V shed 3 bases and J shed 4 bases, with 10 bases lying between them. The CDR3 spans 13 residues. Germline CDR1 reads LNHNV; CDR2 reads YYDKDF (reference sequence). The CDR3 region is CATSSRTYYEQYF. The CDR3 DNA is TGTGCCACCAGCAGCCGGACTTATTACGAGCAGTACTTC.

This clonotype was counted a few times. The chain recombines TRBV7-6 with TRBJ2-4; 7 bases match TRBD1. Germline V gene lookup returns CDR1 SGHVS and CDR2 FNYEAQ. There are 14 residues in the CDR3. V was pared by 5 bases and J by 9 bases, with 10 bases of the junction left unmatched. Written as DNA, the CDR3 is TGTGCCAGCAGCCTCACAGGGGCGAACGGCATTCAGTACTTC. It codes for CASSLTGANGIQYF.

Many counts were recorded for this clonotype. In DNA form, the CDR3 reads TGTGCCAGCAGCGAATTCCACGGGTCGAACACCGGGGAGCTGTTTTTT. This gives the protein CASSEFHGSNTGELFF. The J gene is TRBJ2-2, the V gene TRBV11-2; D gene uncertain. V lost 5 bases, J lost 0 bases, and 13 bases lay in between. CDR3 length: 16 amino acids. The germline V gene encodes CDR1 SGHAT and CDR2 FQNNGV.

This clonotype was observed at least ten times. The chain couples TRBV5-1 to TRBJ2-3, with D possibly matching TRBD2 (5 bases). The CDR3 length is 16 residues. V was clipped by 6 bases and J by 2 bases, with 19 bases between them. Germline loops: CDR1 SGHRS, CDR2 YFSETQ. CDR3 sequence (DNA): TGCGCCAGCAAGGATCTCGAGCGGAGGTACACAGATACGCAGTATTTT. It is translated as CASKDLERRYTDTQYF. The entire variable domain, with the rest obtained from reference TRBV5-1 and TRBJ2-3, is as follows: KAGVTQTPRYLIKTRGQQVTLSCSPISGHRSVSWYQQTPGQGLQFLFEYFSETQRNKGNFPGRFSGRQFSNSRSEMNVSTLELGDSALYLCASKDLERRYTDTQYFGPGTRLTVL.

In this sample, this clonotype turned up many times. The chain has TRBV28 and TRBJ1-1; weak D call: TRBD1 (5 bases). Trimming left V 2 bases short and J 5 bases short, with 9 bases between. The CDR3 totals 13 residues. Germline V gene data show CDR1 as MDHEN and CDR2 as SYDVKM. CDR3 region: CASSLGGRTEAFF. The CDR3 DNA reads as TGTGCCAGCAGTTTAGGGGGGAGAACTGAAGCTTTCTTT.

A note on this clonotype: A much larger clone is a single base away; this may be a read error. The rearrangement uses TRBV2 and TRBJ1-2; 12 bases agree with TRBD1. Germline assignment: CDR1 SNHLY and CDR2 FYNNEI. The CDR3 contains 19 residues. Trimming took 1 base from V and 3 from J; bases not matched to a gene: 12. CDR3 protein: CASSEDHSGTGGLYYGYTF. Here the CDR3 DNA reads TGTGCCAGCAGTGAAGACCACTCCGGGACAGGGGGCCTGTACTATGGCTACACCTTC.

Turning to this clonotype: Likely a read error: the CDR3 ends without its conserved phenylalanine or tryptophan. The J gene is TRBJ1-1, the V gene TRBV5-6, with D possibly matching TRBD1 (6 bases). The length of the CDR3 is 16 residues. Germline V gene sequence: CDR1 SGHDT, CDR2 YYEEEE. Trimming cost V 0 bases and J 1 base, with 13 bases left between them. CDR3 protein: CASSLGGPGGNTEAFY. DNA for the CDR3: TGTGCCAGCAGCTTGGGGGGGCCGGGAGGGAACACTGAAGCTTTCTAT.

This clonotype was counted between two and nine times. The genes are TRBV4-1 and TRBJ1-1; D is perhaps TRBD1 (6 bases). The V end lost 3 bases, the J end lost 10 bases, and 21 bases lay between the germline ends. Germline CDR1 reads MGHRA; CDR2 reads YSYEKL. This CDR3 has 15 residues. Here the CDR3 reads CASSQAQGSAWVAFF. DNA for the CDR3: TGCGCCAGCAGCCAGGCCCAGGGGAGCGCCTGGGTAGCTTTCTTT.

There are many counts of this clonotype. V is TRBV12-3 or TRBV12-4 and J is TRBJ1-1, with a possible D match to TRBD1 (5 bases). The CDR3 length is 12 residues. Trimming left V 3 bases short and J 7 bases short, with 9 bases between. The CDR3 reads CASSFGGNEAFF. In DNA, the CDR3 is TGTGCCAGCAGTTTTGGGGGAAATGAAGCTTTCTTT.

The sample holds many counts of this clonotype. This chain connects TRBV4-1 to TRBJ2-3, with D tentatively TRBD2 (5 bases). The ends were cut back, 5 bases at V and 4 bases at J, with 16 bases in the middle. CDR1 is MGHRA, CDR2 YSYEKL, per germline. This CDR3 has 15 residues. The CDR3 reads CASSLRTGSPDTQYF. As DNA, the CDR3 is TGCGCCAGCAGCTTACGGACGGGGAGCCCAGATACGCAGTATTTT.

This clonotype occurred many times. V and J are TRBV2 and TRBJ2-5; D unresolved. Germline CDR1 SNHLY, CDR2 FYNNEI. V shed 6 bases and J shed 2 bases, with 10 bases lying between them. This CDR3 region has 13 residues. The CDR3 nucleotides are TGTGCCAGCAGGACGAGTCGGCAAGAGACCCAGTACTTC. Translating gives CASRTSRQETQYF. The whole variable domain, remainder taken from reference TRBV2 and TRBJ2-5, is EPEVTQTPSHQVTQMGQEVILRCVPISNHLYFYWYRQILGQKVEFLVSFYNNEISEKSEIFDDQFSVERPDGSNFTLKIRSTKLEDSAMYFCASRTSRQETQYFGPGTRLLVL.

Many counts were recorded for this clonotype. The rearrangement uses TRBV20-1 and TRBJ2-3, with a possible D match to TRBD2 (6 bases). The CDR3 is made up of 14 amino acids. Trimming shortened V by 6 bases and J by 2 bases, and 15 bases separated the two germline ends. Germline CDR1 DFQATT, CDR2 SNEGSKA (reference sequence). CDR3 nucleotide sequence: TGCAGTGCAAGACGGGAGTTCGACACAGATACGCAGTATTTT. Residues: CSARREFDTDTQYF.

This clonotype was seen more than once but under ten times. The chain uses TRBV10-3 and TRBJ2-1; D gene ambiguous. This CDR3 is built from 15 residues. V was trimmed by 0 bases and J by 3 bases, leaving 9 bases between them. CDR1 and CDR2 from the germline V gene are ENHRY and SYGVKD. CDR3 protein: CAISESTRYYNEQFF. CDR3 sequence (DNA): TGTGCCATCAGTGAGTCAACTCGTTACTACAATGAGCAGTTCTTC.

The V gene is TRBV7-9, the J gene TRBJ2-2, with 8 bases matching TRBD1. The junction had 3 bases not matched to a gene; V was cut back by 5 bases and J by 1 base. The length of the CDR3 is 15 residues. Germline V gene data show CDR1 as SEHNR and CDR2 as FQNEAQ (reference sequence). The CDR3 DNA is TGTGCCAGCAGCGGGGGGACAGGGAACACCGGGGAGCTGTTTTTT. Translated, it gives CASSGGTGNTGELFF.

The table lists this clonotype with many counts. V is TRBV20-1 and J is TRBJ2-1; D may be TRBD2 (6 bases). Between the trimmed V and J ends, which lost 0 bases and 9 bases, there was a span of 9 bases. This CDR3 spans 12 amino acids. Germline V gives CDR1 DFQATT, CDR2 SNEGSKA (reference sequence). CDR3 sequence (DNA): TGCAGTGCTAGAGATGTCGGGGGTGAGCAGTTCTTC. Protein sequence: CSARDVGGEQFF.

This clonotype was seen many times. The rearrangement uses TRBV6-5 and TRBJ2-7; D may be TRBD1 or TRBD2 (5 bases each). The V and J ends lost 0 bases and 2 bases respectively, with 11 bases between them. Germline V lookup: CDR1 MNHEY, CDR2 SVGAGI. This CDR3 is built from 15 residues. The CDR3 region is CASSYSQGPTYEQYF. CDR3 sequence (DNA): TGTGCCAGCAGTTACTCCCAGGGACCTACCTACGAGCAGTACTTC.

This clonotype has just a few counts. This rearrangement joins TRBV5-1 to TRBJ1-2; D is perhaps TRBD1 (6 bases). Germline-derived CDR1 and CDR2 are SGHRS and YFSETQ. With 3 bases removed from V and 3 bases from J, the gap between germline ends came to 12 bases. CDR3 length equals 14 residues. CDR3 sequence: CASSSSGGDYGYTF. The CDR3 nucleotides read TGCGCCAGCAGCTCGTCCGGGGGCGACTATGGCTACACCTTC.

The chain uses TRBV12-3 or TRBV12-4 and TRBJ2-2; 13 nucleotides agree with TRBD2. The J segment lost 3 bases and the V segment lost 11 bases, leaving 18 bases of the junction unmatched. CDR3 length: 19 residues. The CDR3 loop reads CAFSVRTSGGDADTGELFF. The CDR3 coding sequence is TGTGCCTTCAGTGTCCGGACTAGCGGGGGAGATGCGGACACCGGGGAGCTGTTTTTT.

The table lists this clonotype with many counts. The chain uses TRBV9 and TRBJ2-2; TRBD1 aligns across 7 bases. V shed 3 bases and J 5 bases; nucleotides not matched to a gene: 7. Germline V gene data show CDR1 as SGDLS and CDR2 as YYNGEE. This CDR3 is 15 amino acids long. CDR3: CASSDEGGRTGELFF. Written as DNA, the CDR3 is TGTGCCAGCAGCGATGAAGGGGGCCGGACCGGGGAGCTGTTTTTT.

This clonotype was detected ten times or more. The chain joins TRBV4-1 to TRBJ2-3; unclear D gene. V was cut by 3 bases and J by 10 bases, with 14 bases left in between. The CDR3 runs to 13 residues. The V gene's germline CDR1 is MGHRA and CDR2 YSYEKL. CDR3 sequence (DNA): TGCGCCAGCAGCCAGGACCCTCTGGGTGCGCAGTATTTT. Protein sequence: CASSQDPLGAQYF.

This clonotype appeared a single time. A much larger clonotype is one base distant, so this may be a read error. The rearrangement links TRBV10-3 to TRBJ2-7, with 11 bases that match TRBD1. From germline, CDR1 is ENHRY and CDR2 SYGVKD. The V and J ends lost 9 bases and 5 bases, in that order; junction bases with no gene match: 9. The CDR3 is 14 amino acids. The CDR3 nucleotides are TGTGCCATATCCTGGACAGGGGGCAGGGACGAGCAGTACTTC. This codes for CAISWTGGRDEQYF.

This clonotype showed up just a few times. The V call is TRBV7-6, the J call TRBJ2-3; TRBD2 aligns across 9 bases. V lost 5 bases to trimming and J lost 4 bases; unmatched junction nucleotides: 4. CDR3 length: 14 residues. The germline V gene has CDR1 SGHVS and CDR2 FNYEAQ. This chain's CDR3 is CASSLSGGADTQYF. The CDR3 DNA follows: TGTGCCAGCAGCCTTAGCGGGGGCGCAGATACGCAGTATTTT.